The 29 T cell receptor beta chains below come from one sample, sequenced in a study of spatial heterogeneity in lung cancer. The time point denotes: sample taken at primary tumor resection. TCRdb used MiXCR to reprocess the 5' RACE reads, holding one entry per CDR3 protein. The sample gives approximately 15,000 distinct CDR3 sequences, roughly 3.9% of which show up once; 8.5% to 10% is in the top ten. This material consisted of normal lung tissue next to the tumor, taken at surgery. Source of these receptors: a male donor with early-stage non-small cell lung cancer.

This clonotype has at least ten counts. The size of this beta chain means little, since it is a stray read in a library made for alpha chains. J is TRBJ2-5 and V is TRBV14; 8 nucleotides line up with TRBD1. Germline V CDR1 and CDR2: SGHDN, FVKESK. CDR3 length: 17 amino acids. The V segment lost 0 bases and the J segment 5 bases; nucleotides outside the gene matches: 11. The CDR3 spells CASSQEPWQGAEETQYF. Written as DNA, the CDR3 is TGTGCCAGCAGCCAAGAACCCTGGCAGGGGGCTGAGGAGACCCAGTACTTC.

This clonotype was picked up many times. This beta chain came through as a stray read in a library set up for alpha chains, and its size says little. The chain carries TRBV5-1 and TRBJ1-2, with TRBD1 matching over 8 bases. Trimming cost V 2 bases and J 8 bases; bases outside gene matches: 5. The CDR3 loop spans 13 amino acids. Germline CDR1 reads SGHRS; CDR2 reads YFSETQ. The CDR3: CASSFDRGKGYTF. The CDR3 DNA sequence: TGCGCCAGCAGCTTCGACAGGGGAAAAGGCTACACCTTC.

This clonotype was seen at least ten times. The library was built for alpha chains, so this beta chain is an off-target read and its size means little. The rearrangement uses TRBV6-6 and TRBJ1-4, with 7 positions matching TRBD1. Germline V gene data show CDR1 as MNHNY and CDR2 as SVGAGI (reference sequence). After removal of 0 bases from V and 16 bases from J, the junction contained 5 bases not matched to a gene. The CDR3 spans 12 residues. Here the CDR3 reads CASSYSGTDPFF. The CDR3 coding sequence is TGTGCCAGCAGTTACTCAGGGACAGATCCGTTTTTT.

This clonotype is deemed medium-sized. This beta chain appears as a stray read in a library generated for alpha chains; its size is not informative. V is TRBV20-1 and J is TRBJ2-7, with TRBD1 as a possible D gene (6 bases). Germline values: CDR1 DFQATT, CDR2 SNEGSKA (reference sequence). CDR3 length: 16 residues. Trimming removed 0 bases from V and 2 bases from J, with 17 bases in between. The CDR3 DNA sequence: TGCAGTGCTAGAGATTGGGCGTCGACAGGAACCTACGAGCAGTACTTC. It specifies CSARDWASTGTYEQYF.

In this sample, this clonotype turned up many times. This beta chain is an off-target read within a library intended for alpha chains, so its frequency means little. The CDR3 region is CSAFSGTPTNEQFF. The CDR3 nucleotides read TGCAGTGCTTTTAGCGGGACCCCTACAAATGAGCAGTTCTTC. The chain uses TRBV20-1 and TRBJ2-1, with 8 bases fitting TRBD2. The CDR3 extends over 14 amino acids. In germline, CDR1 is DFQATT, CDR2 SNEGSKA (reference sequence). Germline trimming cut 5 bases from V and 7 bases from J; bases unmatched to any gene: 10.

This clonotype was counted ten times or more. With the library built for alpha chains, this beta chain is off target and its frequency is not meaningful. The V and J genes are TRBV4-2 and TRBJ2-2, with D possibly TRBD1 on 5 matching bases. Germline loops: CDR1 LGHNA, CDR2 YNFKEQ. V lost 0 bases and J 6 bases, leaving 8 bases between the germline ends. The CDR3 has 14 residues. The CDR3 here is CASSQDTGAGELFF. As DNA, the CDR3 is TGTGCCAGCAGCCAAGATACAGGCGCCGGGGAGCTGTTTTTT.

This clonotype was observed many times. Since the library was made to target alpha chains, this beta chain is a stray read and its abundance is not meaningful. The chain has TRBV7-9 and TRBJ2-4; tentative D call: TRBD1 (6 bases). The V end lost 5 bases, the J end lost 0 bases, and 14 bases lay between the germline ends. CDR1 and CDR2 (germline): SEHNR, FQNEAQ (reference sequence). There are 16 residues in the CDR3. This CDR3 is CASSPGTRQAKNIQYF. Here the CDR3 DNA reads TGTGCCAGCAGCCCCGGGACACGCCAAGCCAAAAACATTCAGTACTTC.

This clonotype was counted many times. Since it is a stray read in a library aimed at alpha chains, this beta chain has a size that is not meaningful. This chain joins TRBV5-1 and TRBJ2-1; D may be TRBD1 (5 bases). Trimming cost V 0 bases and J 0 bases, with 10 bases left between them. The CDR3 consists of 16 residues. Per germline, CDR1 SGHRS and CDR2 YFSETQ. CDR3 DNA sequence: TGCGCCAGCAGCTTGGAGCAGGGTCACTCCTACAATGAGCAGTTCTTC. This sequence encodes CASSLEQGHSYNEQFF.

This clonotype was seen at least ten times. This beta chain came through as a stray read in a library set up for alpha chains, and its size says little. The gene calls are TRBV5-1 and TRBJ2-7; D remains ambiguous. The V and J ends lost 1 base and 5 bases respectively, with 16 bases between them. Germline-derived CDR1 and CDR2 are SGHRS and YFSETQ. The CDR3 is 15 amino acids. The CDR3 DNA reads TGCGCCAGCAGCTTGTCAGACCCCACAGCCCACGAGCAGTACTTC. This translates into CASSLSDPTAHEQYF.

By share, this clonotype ranks as medium-sized. The library was built for alpha chains, so this beta chain is an off-target read and its size means little. The chain uses TRBV28 and TRBJ2-2; D perhaps matches TRBD1 (6 bases). The V gene lost 6 bases and the J gene lost 7 bases, with 15 bases spanning the gap. The CDR3 contains 14 residues. Germline-derived CDR1 and CDR2 are MDHEN and SYDVKM. CDR3 sequence (DNA): TGTGCCAGCAGACCTCAGGGGAGTGACGGGGAGCTGTTTTTT. Translating gives CASRPQGSDGELFF.

This clonotype has a count of ten or more. This beta chain appears as a stray read in a library generated for alpha chains; its size is not informative. The rearrangement links TRBV3-1 to TRBJ2-1, with a tentative D call TRBD1 (6 bases). Germline lookup yields CDR1 LGHDT and CDR2 YNNKEL (reference sequence). There are 16 residues in the CDR3. V dropped 4 bases and J dropped 4 bases, with 17 bases sitting between them. For the CDR3, the DNA is TGTGCCAGCAGCCTAAGCACAGGGAGTTATTACAATGAGCAGTTCTTC. Amino acid sequence: CASSLSTGSYYNEQFF.

This clonotype was detected many times. This beta chain is an off-target read within a library intended for alpha chains, so its frequency means little. CDR3 bases: TGTGCCAGCAAAGGACTAGCGGGATACACCGGGGAGCTGTTTTTT. Its protein is CASKGLAGYTGELFF. This chain connects TRBV28 to TRBJ2-2; 12 nucleotides match TRBD2. V shed 7 bases and J 3 bases; nucleotides not matched to a gene: 3. The CDR3 extends over 15 amino acids. Germline CDR1 and CDR2: MDHEN and SYDVKM.

In this sample, this clonotype turned up many times. This beta chain represents an off-target read in a library built for alpha chains; its size is of limited meaning. V gene TRBV5-1 combines with J gene TRBJ2-2; D not certain. Germline values: CDR1 SGHRS, CDR2 YFSETQ. This CDR3 spans 16 amino acids. Trimming took 0 bases from V and 0 from J, leaving 9 bases between them. The CDR3 spells CASSLESAANTGELFF. DNA of the CDR3: TGCGCCAGCAGCTTGGAATCAGCAGCGAACACCGGGGAGCTGTTTTTT.

In this sample, this clonotype turned up many times. Within a library made for alpha chains, this beta chain is off target, and its count is uninformative. CDR3 region: CASSYVGLLSYEQYF. The CDR3, as DNA: TGTGCCAGCAGTTACGTGGGACTCTTATCCTACGAGCAGTACTTC. This chain uses TRBV6-5 with TRBJ2-7, with D maybe TRBD2 (6 bases). The CDR3 is 15 residues long. Germline V lookup: CDR1 MNHEY, CDR2 SVGAGI. V was shortened by 2 bases and J by 1 base, with 12 bases between the two germline ends.

This clonotype was detected ten times or more. Found in a library prepared for alpha chains, this beta chain is an off-target read, and its abundance has little meaning. The CDR3 sequence is CASSSSGGGSSYNEQFF. The DNA of the CDR3 is TGTGCCAGCAGCTCGTCCGGGGGGGGGAGCTCCTACAATGAGCAGTTCTTC. This chain joins TRBV7-6 and TRBJ2-1; 8 nucleotides agree with TRBD2. In germline, CDR1 is SGHVS, CDR2 FNYEAQ. The CDR3 extends over 17 amino acids. Germline trimming cut 4 bases from V and 0 bases from J; bases unmatched to any gene: 8.

This clonotype was seen repeatedly, ten times or more. Being off target in a library aimed at alpha chains, this beta chain has a size of little meaning. J is TRBJ2-7 and V is TRBV7-2, with D uncertain. V was cut by 5 bases and J by 0 bases, with 2 bases left in between. The CDR3 sequence is 11 residues long. Germline CDR1 is SGHTA and CDR2 is FQGNSA. The CDR3 region is CASSVSYEQYF. The DNA for the CDR3 is TGTGCCAGCAGCGTCTCCTACGAGCAGTACTTC.

This clonotype showed up many times. Since it is a stray read in a library aimed at alpha chains, this beta chain has a size that is not meaningful. The chain couples TRBV11-3 to TRBJ2-1; 7 positions agree with TRBD2. Looked up from germline, CDR1 is SGHNT and CDR2 is YENEEA. This CDR3 has 14 amino acids. Trimming took 0 bases from V and 7 from J; bases not matched to a gene: 3. The CDR3 coding sequence is TGTGCCAGCAGCTTAGAGGCGGGAGCAAATGAGCAGTTCTTC. This encodes CASSLEAGANEQFF.

The sample holds many counts of this clonotype. Being off target in a library aimed at alpha chains, this beta chain has a size of little meaning. The chain recombines TRBV7-9 with TRBJ2-7; tentatively, D is TRBD1 (5 bases). V lost 2 bases to trimming and J lost 7 bases, with 18 bases between them. This CDR3 is 15 amino acids long. Germline V CDR1 and CDR2: SEHNR, FQNEAQ (reference sequence). The CDR3 here is CASSLFGRADGEQYF. DNA for the CDR3: TGTGCCAGCAGCTTATTTGGCAGGGCGGATGGTGAGCAGTACTTC.

This clonotype was observed at least ten times. The library was prepared for alpha chains; this beta chain is a stray read, so its frequency means little. The genes are TRBV27 and TRBJ2-7; D remains unclear. The germline V and J ends were trimmed by 0 bases and 2 bases, with 8 bases remaining between them. The CDR3 length is 14 residues. Germline lookup yields CDR1 MNHEY and CDR2 SMNVEV (reference sequence). The CDR3 DNA is TGTGCCAGCAGTTTATCCGGCGTACCCTACGAGCAGTACTTC. It codes for CASSLSGVPYEQYF.

This clonotype showed up many times. As an off-target read in a library built for alpha chains, this beta chain has a frequency of little significance. This sequence joins TRBV29-1 and TRBJ2-1; D is possibly TRBD1 (6 bases). The germline V gene has CDR1 SQVTM and CDR2 ANQGSEA. Trimming took off 6 bases at V and 5 bases at J, with 14 bases between the two ends. The CDR3 runs 13 residues. CDR3 DNA: TGCAGCGTCGTTACAGGGATCAACAATGAGCAGTTCTTC. It translates to CSVVTGINNEQFF.

This clonotype has at least ten counts. This beta chain is off target for a library built for alpha chains, so its abundance means little. V gene TRBV6-2 or TRBV6-3 combines with J gene TRBJ2-5; a possible D gene is TRBD1 (5 bases). In germline, CDR1 is MNHEY, CDR2 SVGEGT. V was cut by 4 bases and J by 5 bases, with 14 bases left in between. This CDR3 is 14 amino acids long. The DNA for the CDR3 is TGTGCCAGCAGTTTGAGACAGCTTGGTGAGACCCAGTACTTC. It yields the protein CASSLRQLGETQYF.

In this sample, this clonotype turned up many times. This beta chain lies outside the target of a library built for alpha chains; its clone size means little. The chain joins TRBV7-2 to TRBJ1-5, with TRBD1 matching 9 bases. The CDR3 totals 17 residues. Germline V gives CDR1 SGHTA, CDR2 FQGNSA. Losses at the gene ends were 4 bases for V and 8 bases for J; bases not matched to a gene: 15. The CDR3 sequence: CASSSIGTGPHREPQHF. The CDR3 region has the DNA TGTGCCAGCAGCTCAATCGGGACAGGGCCCCATCGGGAGCCCCAGCATTTT.

This clonotype was observed at least ten times. In a library made to pick up alpha chains, this beta chain is a stray read with a size that means little. The chain is built from TRBV6-6 and TRBJ1-5; 7 positions agree with TRBD1. V was clipped by 3 bases and J by 6 bases; unmatched bases: 11. The CDR3 totals 16 residues. From germline, CDR1 is MNHNY and CDR2 SVGAGI (reference sequence). This CDR3 reads CASSYSPGGVGQPQHF. The CDR3 DNA reads as TGTGCCAGCAGTTATTCGCCAGGGGGTGTGGGTCAGCCCCAGCATTTT.

This clonotype came up many times. Since the library was made to target alpha chains, this beta chain is a stray read and its abundance is not meaningful. V and J are TRBV7-9 and TRBJ2-1; 10 bases are shared with TRBD2. J lost 4 bases, V lost 6 bases, and 3 bases had no gene match. CDR1 SEHNR and CDR2 FQNEAQ come from the germline V gene (reference sequence). The CDR3 length is 14 residues. The CDR3: CASSYSGRYNEQFF. The CDR3 nucleotides are TGTGCCAGCAGTTATAGCGGGAGGTACAATGAGCAGTTCTTC.

This clonotype was seen ten or more times. Being off target in a library aimed at alpha chains, this beta chain has a size of little meaning. The genes are TRBV7-2 and TRBJ2-1; TRBD2 is a possible D gene (6 bases). Trimming cost V 2 bases and J 10 bases, with 24 bases left between them. This CDR3 spans 17 amino acids. Germline CDR1 is SGHTA and CDR2 is FQGNSA. The CDR3 protein is CASSLRSGHVLGAEQFF. In DNA form, the CDR3 reads TGTGCCAGCAGCTTAAGGAGCGGGCACGTGTTAGGGGCAGAGCAGTTCTTC.

This clonotype was observed many times. This beta chain is a stray sequence in a library constructed for alpha chains; its clone size is not meaningful. The chain recombines TRBV11-3 with TRBJ2-1, with 8 bases fitting TRBD2. The V gene end was trimmed by 5 bases and the J gene end by 6 bases; junction bases not matched to a gene: 12. The CDR3 runs to 16 residues. The germline V gene has CDR1 SGHNT and CDR2 YENEEA. This CDR3 reads CASSPRTSKGPNEQFF. CDR3 nucleotide sequence: TGTGCCAGCAGCCCCAGGACTAGCAAAGGGCCCAATGAGCAGTTCTTC.

This clonotype came up many times. This beta chain lies outside the target of a library built for alpha chains; its clone size means little. The CDR3 nucleotides read TGTGCCACCAGAGGACAGGGGGCTAGCGGGTCCTACAATGAGCAGTTCTTC. Protein product: CATRGQGASGSYNEQFF. The chain uses TRBV24-1 and TRBJ2-1, with 11 nucleotides matching TRBD1. The CDR3 totals 17 residues. Germline CDR1 reads KGHDR; CDR2 reads SFDVKD. V was clipped by 7 bases and J by 1 base; unmatched bases: 8.

Ten or more counts support this clonotype. In a library made to pick up alpha chains, this beta chain is a stray read with a size that means little. This chain connects TRBV10-3 to TRBJ1-1; a possible D gene is TRBD1 (6 bases). This CDR3 region has 13 residues. Looked up from germline, CDR1 is ENHRY and CDR2 is SYGVKD. Trimming removed 2 bases at V and 5 bases at J, with 9 bases between. The DNA of the CDR3 is TGTGCCATCAGTGAGAACAGGGAAACTGAAGCTTTCTTT. This encodes CAISENRETEAFF.

This clonotype has ten or more counts. This beta chain is an unintended read in a library built for alpha chains; its size means little. This chain links TRBV6-1 with TRBJ2-1; TRBD2 might be the D (7 bases). CDR3 length equals 20 residues. V lost 5 bases and J 1 base, leaving 27 bases between the germline ends. Germline CDR1 and CDR2: MNHNS and SASEGT. CDR3 in amino acids: CASSKVASTGGARSYNEQFF. CDR3 nucleotides: TGTGCCAGCAGTAAAGTAGCCAGCACGGGGGGCGCCCGGTCCTACAATGAGCAGTTCTTC.